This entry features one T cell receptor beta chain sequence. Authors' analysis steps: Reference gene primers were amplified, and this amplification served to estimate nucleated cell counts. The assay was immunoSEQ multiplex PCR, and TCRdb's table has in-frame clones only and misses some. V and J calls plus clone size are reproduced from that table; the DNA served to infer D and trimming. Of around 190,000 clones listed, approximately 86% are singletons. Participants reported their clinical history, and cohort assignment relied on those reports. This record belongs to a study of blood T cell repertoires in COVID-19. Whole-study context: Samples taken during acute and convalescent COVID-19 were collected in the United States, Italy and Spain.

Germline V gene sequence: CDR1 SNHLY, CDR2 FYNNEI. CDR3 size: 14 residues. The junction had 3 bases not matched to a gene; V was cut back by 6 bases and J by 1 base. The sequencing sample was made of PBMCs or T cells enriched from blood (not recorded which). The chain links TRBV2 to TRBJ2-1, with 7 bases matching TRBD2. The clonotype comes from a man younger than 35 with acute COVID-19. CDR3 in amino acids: CASRGGGSYNEQFF. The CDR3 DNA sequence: TGTGCCAGCAGGGGCGGGGGTTCCTACAATGAGCAGTTCTTC.